Below are 27 T cell receptor beta chains sequenced from a single sample in a study of T cell responses to AZD1222 COVID-19 vaccine. Profiled with immunoSEQ multiplex PCR; TCRdb holds only in-frame clones, not every one. This table holds some 80,000 clones, over 75% found once. Sequenced here: peripheral blood, sampled on day 0 of MenACWY control vaccination. Every receptor here comes from an adult in good health.

This clone showed up just once. In DNA, the CDR3 is TGCGCCAGCAGCTTGGTTCCAGGGCTCTATGGCTACACCTTC. It encodes CASSLVPGLYGYTF. V is TRBV5-1 and J is TRBJ1-2; TRBD1 is a possible D gene (5 bases). CDR1 is SGHRS, CDR2 YFSETQ, per germline. V gave up 0 bases and J gave up 4 bases, with 10 bases separating them. The CDR3 length is 14 residues. Filled out from reference TRBV5-1 and TRBJ1-2, the complete variable domain reads KAGVTQTPRYLIKTRGQQVTLSCSPISGHRSVSWYQQTPGQGLQFLFEYFSETQRNKGNFPGRFSGRQFSNSRSEMNVSTLELGDSALYLCASSLVPGLYGYTFGSGTRLTVV.

With regard to this clone: Other nucleotide sequences in the sample specify the same CDR3. The chain recombines TRBV7-2 with TRBJ2-2, with D hard to call. The germline gives CDR1 SGHTA, CDR2 FQGNSA. V was clipped by 1 base and J by 7 bases, with 4 bases between them. The CDR3 spans 12 residues. CDR3 in DNA: TGTGCCAGCAGCTTAGAAGTCGGGGAGCTGTTTTTT. This gives the protein CASSLEVGELFF.

The chain is built from TRBV28 and TRBJ1-5; D uncertain. The CDR3 totals 14 residues. Germline V gene data show CDR1 as MDHEN and CDR2 as SYDVKM. V dropped 5 bases and J dropped 1 base, with 9 bases sitting between them. DNA of the CDR3: TGTGCCAGCAGTGGGCCCCGCAGCAATCAGCCCCAGCATTTT. Its protein is CASSGPRSNQPQHF.

V and J are TRBV19 and TRBJ2-1, with D unresolved. Germline-derived CDR1 and CDR2 are LNHDA and SQIVND (reference sequence). V lost 5 bases and J lost 2, with 16 bases in between. The CDR3 spans 16 residues. As DNA, the CDR3 is TGTGCCAGTAGTCGGACCTTTTTTGGTCCCTACAATGAGCAGTTCTTC. It encodes CASSRTFFGPYNEQFF. Supplemented by reference TRBV19 and TRBJ2-1, the full variable domain reads DGGITQSPKYLFRKEGQNVTLSCEQNLNHDAMYWYRQDPGQGLRLIYYSQIVNDFQKGDIAEGYSVSREKKESFPLTVTSAQKNPTAFYLCASSRTFFGPYNEQFFGPGTRLTVL.

This sequence joins TRBV18 and TRBJ1-5, with D uncertain. Germline V lookup: CDR1 KGHSH, CDR2 LQKENI. V dropped 2 bases and J dropped 2 bases, with 10 bases sitting between them. The CDR3 loop spans 15 amino acids. DNA of the CDR3: TGTGCCAGCTCACCAGCGGGTCTGGGCAATCAGCCCCAGCATTTT. As protein: CASSPAGLGNQPQHF.

This chain links TRBV7-2 with TRBJ2-5; TRBD1 is a possible D gene (6 bases). The V gene's germline CDR1 is SGHTA and CDR2 FQGNSA. The length of the CDR3 is 14 residues. V dropped 5 bases and J dropped 2 bases, with 12 bases sitting between them. As DNA, the CDR3 is TGTGCCAGCAGCGCTACCGGGACACAAGAGACCCAGTACTTC. This gives the protein CASSATGTQETQYF. Drawing the rest from reference TRBV7-2 and TRBJ2-5, the complete variable domain is GAGVSQSPSNKVTEKGKDVELRCDPISGHTALYWYRQSLGQGLEFLIYFQGNSAPDKSGLPSDRFSAERTGGSVSTLTIQRTQQEDSAVYLCASSATGTQETQYFGPGTRLLVL.

V usage is TRBV11-3 and J usage is TRBJ2-7; 7 bases match TRBD1. After removal of 5 bases from V and 3 bases from J, the junction contained 7 bases not matched to a gene. The CDR3 loop spans 14 amino acids. Germline assignment: CDR1 SGHNT and CDR2 YENEEA. CDR3 in amino acids: CASSQSGQYYEQYF. CDR3 sequence (DNA): TGTGCCAGCAGCCAATCGGGACAGTACTACGAGCAGTACTTC.

The J gene is TRBJ1-4, the V gene TRBV18; the D gene is possibly TRBD1 (5 bases). The V and J ends lost 3 bases and 5 bases respectively, with 13 bases between them. The length of the CDR3 is 15 residues. CDR1 is KGHSH, CDR2 LQKENI, per germline. Here the CDR3 reads CASSPGTAANEKLFF. CDR3 in DNA: TGTGCCAGCTCACCCGGGACGGCCGCGAATGAAAAACTGTTTTTT.

The rearrangement joins TRBV19 to TRBJ1-2, with 12 bases lining up with TRBD1. The V and J ends lost 5 bases and 0 bases, in that order; junction bases with no gene match: 4. The germline V gene has CDR1 LNHDA and CDR2 SQIVND (reference sequence). The CDR3 has 16 residues. This CDR3 reads CASSPGTGGANYGYTF. The CDR3 bases are TGTGCCAGTAGTCCCGGGACAGGGGGCGCTAACTATGGCTACACCTTC.

The chain carries TRBV19 and TRBJ1-6; D gene unclear. Between the trimmed V and J ends, which lost 6 bases and 6 bases, there was a span of 12 bases. The germline V gene encodes CDR1 LNHDA and CDR2 SQIVND (reference sequence). This CDR3 is 14 amino acids long. As DNA, the CDR3 is TGTGCCAGTAGCAGTGGAAGAGGTAATTCACCCCTCCACTTT. This sequence encodes CASSSGRGNSPLHF.

The J gene is TRBJ1-2, the V gene TRBV6-6, with 9 bases lining up with TRBD1. Germline V gene sequence: CDR1 MNHNY, CDR2 SVGAGI (reference sequence). The CDR3 length is 15 residues. Trimming at V came to 5 bases and at J to 8 bases, leaving 12 bases not matched to a gene. The CDR3 region is CASSPLGQGRKGYTF. CDR3 DNA: TGTGCCAGCAGTCCATTGGGACAGGGCCGAAAGGGCTACACCTTC.

The chain's CDR3 is CASSLVGVSGNTIYF. The CDR3 DNA reads TGCGCCAGCAGCTTGGTGGGGGTGTCTGGAAACACCATATATTTT. The V gene is TRBV5-1, the J gene TRBJ1-3; D may be TRBD1 (5 bases). Looked up from germline, CDR1 is SGHRS and CDR2 is YFSETQ. V was cut by 0 bases and J by 1 base, with 8 bases left in between. The CDR3 length is 15 residues.

The chain uses TRBV12-3 or TRBV12-4 and TRBJ2-3; 13 positions agree with TRBD2. CDR3 length: 13 residues. V lost 10 bases, J lost 4 bases, and 2 bases stayed unmatched. The CDR3 here is CAITSGGADTQYF. The CDR3 coding sequence is TGTGCCATTACTAGCGGGGGGGCAGATACGCAGTATTTT.

The genes are TRBV6-2 or TRBV6-3 and TRBJ1-2, with D perhaps TRBD1 (6 bases). The CDR3 is made up of 13 amino acids. Trimming cost V 7 bases and J 8 bases, with 17 bases left between them. Germline CDR1 reads MNHEY; CDR2 reads SVGEGT. The CDR3 region has the DNA TGTGCCAGCATCCCGGGGGCGGGACGAGGCTACACCTTC. It is translated as CASIPGAGRGYTF.

This chain uses TRBV4-2 with TRBJ2-4, with D possibly being TRBD1 or TRBD2 (5 bases each). The CDR3 contains 21 residues. V was pared by 0 bases and J by 0 bases, with 24 bases between. Germline lookup yields CDR1 LGHNA and CDR2 YNFKEQ. The CDR3 sequence is CASSQEPRGQGSKLAKNIQYF. The CDR3 bases are TGTGCCAGCAGCCAAGAACCTCGGGGCCAAGGATCTAAACTAGCCAAAAACATTCAGTACTTC.

This chain connects TRBV5-1 to TRBJ2-3; perhaps D is TRBD1 or TRBD2 (5 bases each). The CDR3 runs to 16 residues. The V gene lost 5 bases and the J gene lost 2 bases, with 18 bases spanning the gap. The V gene's germline CDR1 is SGHRS and CDR2 YFSETQ. The CDR3 is CASRAGAGSSTDTQYF. In DNA form, the CDR3 reads TGCGCCAGCAGGGCCGGGGCAGGGAGTTCCACAGATACGCAGTATTTT.

The gene calls are TRBV6-5 and TRBJ1-2, with TRBD1 as a possible D gene (5 bases). The ends were cut back, 6 bases at V and 7 bases at J, with 18 bases in the middle. This CDR3 spans 14 amino acids. CDR1 is MNHEY, CDR2 SVGAGI, per germline. This CDR3 reads CASRTGTDRSGYTF. Written as DNA, the CDR3 is TGTGCCAGCAGAACCGGGACGGATCGGAGTGGCTACACCTTC.

The chain recombines TRBV13 with TRBJ2-1; 13 bases line up with TRBD2. V lost 7 bases and J lost 15; bases outside the gene matches: 12. The germline CDR1 and CDR2 sequences are PRHDT and FYEKMQ (reference sequence). This CDR3 spans 14 amino acids. The CDR3 reads CASTRLAGGSLGFF. Here the CDR3 DNA reads TGTGCCAGCACCAGACTAGCGGGGGGCTCCTTGGGGTTCTTC. Full variable domain (outside the CDR3, taken from reference TRBV13 and TRBJ2-1): AAGVIQSPRHLIKEKRETATLKCYPIPRHDTVYWYQQGPGQDPQFLISFYEKMQSDKGSIPDRFSAQQFSDYHSELNMSSLELGDSALYFCASTRLAGGSLGFFGPGTRLTVL.

The chain employs TRBV28 and TRBJ1-1; no reliable D call. The CDR3 has 12 amino acids. CDR1 is MDHEN and CDR2 is SYDVKM in the germline V gene. Trimming removed 5 bases from V and 4 bases from J, with 8 bases in between. CDR3 DNA: TGTGCCAGCAGTCCTCTTACCACTGAAGCTTTCTTT. It encodes CASSPLTTEAFF. The full variable domain, in which reference TRBV28 and TRBJ1-1 provide the parts outside the CDR3, is DVKVTQSSRYLVKRTGEKVFLECVQDMDHENMFWYRQDPGLGLRLIYFSYDVKMKEKGDIPEGYSVSREKKERFSLILESASTNQTSMYLCASSPLTTEAFFGQGTRLTVV.

This clone appeared a few times. The chain employs TRBV5-1 and TRBJ2-5; D call uncertain. Germline CDR1 reads SGHRS; CDR2 reads YFSETQ. This CDR3 region has 13 residues. The V and J ends lost 4 bases and 5 bases respectively, with 12 bases between them. The CDR3 reads CASSATGRETQYF. The DNA for the CDR3 is TGCGCCAGCAGCGCGACTGGTCGGGAGACCCAGTACTTC.

The rearrangement uses TRBV6-5 and TRBJ1-5; TRBD1 matches 7 bases. CDR1 and CDR2 from the germline V gene are MNHEY and SVGAGI. The CDR3 totals 15 residues. J gave up 4 bases and V 6 bases, and 9 bases lay outside the gene matches. The CDR3: CASRTPTGPNQPQHF. The CDR3 DNA reads as TGTGCCAGCAGGACTCCGACAGGGCCTAATCAGCCCCAGCATTTT.

This clone showed up just a few times. The chain recombines TRBV7-9 with TRBJ1-4; D is uncertain. Between the trimmed V and J ends, which lost 3 bases and 4 bases, there was a span of 15 bases. Germline loops: CDR1 SEHNR, CDR2 FQNEAQ (reference sequence). The CDR3 extends over 16 amino acids. CDR3 in DNA: TGTGCCAGCAGCTTGGCCCGGGTGGGGTTTAATGAAAAACTGTTTTTT. Translated, it gives CASSLARVGFNEKLFF.

The chain has TRBV10-3 and TRBJ2-5, with 13 nucleotides matching TRBD2. J was trimmed by 3 bases and V by 10 bases; bases with no gene match: 11. Germline loops: CDR1 ENHRY, CDR2 SYGVKD. This CDR3 region has 16 residues. CDR3 sequence reads: CATLDGLAGEKETQYF. The DNA of the CDR3 is TGTGCCACCCTAGACGGACTAGCGGGGGAAAAAGAGACCCAGTACTTC.

This clone has only one observation. The chain uses TRBV5-1 and TRBJ1-6; D is possibly TRBD1 (6 bases). The germline V gene has CDR1 SGHRS and CDR2 YFSETQ. V lost 0 bases, J lost 8 bases, and 9 bases lay in between. CDR3 length: 14 amino acids. The CDR3 bases are TGCGCCAGCAGCTTGGACGGGGGCGATTCACCCCTCCACTTT. Translated: CASSLDGGDSPLHF.

This chain connects TRBV21-1 to TRBJ1-5. TRBV21-1 represents a pseudogene. CDR3 size: 13 residues. Here the CDR3 DNA reads TGTGCCACCCTCCTATTAGGTGGTCAGCCCCAGCATTTT. Its protein product is CATLLLGGQPQHF.

The rearrangement links TRBV11-2 to TRBJ2-1; 13 bases map to TRBD2. The CDR3 is 16 amino acids. J gave up 8 bases and V 1 base, and 5 bases lay outside the gene matches. Germline assignment: CDR1 SGHAT and CDR2 FQNNGV. This CDR3 is CASSLVTSGGAYEQFF. CDR3 bases: TGTGCCAGCAGCTTAGTCACTAGCGGGGGGGCCTATGAGCAGTTCTTC.

This chain joins TRBV9 and TRBJ1-1; D is unresolved. V was pared by 4 bases and J by 4 bases, with 5 bases between. This CDR3 spans 11 amino acids. Per the germline V gene, CDR1 is SGDLS and CDR2 is YYNGEE. The CDR3 sequence is CASSPSTEAFF. The CDR3 coding sequence is TGTGCCAGCAGCCCCAGCACTGAAGCTTTCTTT.